The 27 T cell receptor beta chains below all came from one sample that was sequenced in a study of shared clonotypes between healthy human individuals. The protocol was immunoSEQ multiplex PCR, while the TCRdb copy is restricted to in-frame clones and leaves out a portion. The table shows 450,000 to 500,000 clones, with 81% occurring only once. Sequenced: PBMCs. The source of these receptors is a woman between 40 and 50 years old in good health. Some clones in this sample may be carry-over from other donors' samples.

To note about this clone: This same CDR3 is encoded by further DNA sequences in the sample. The rearrangement links TRBV19 to TRBJ1-1; D perhaps matches TRBD1 (5 bases). Trimming removed 3 bases at V and 3 bases at J, with 8 bases between. Germline CDR1 reads LNHDA; CDR2 reads SQIVND (reference sequence). CDR3 length: 13 residues. CDR3 nucleotide sequence: TGTGCCAGTAGTATGGGGCTTTACACTGAAGCTTTCTTT. Translating gives CASSMGLYTEAFF.

The genes are TRBV7-2 and TRBJ2-7; 8 bases are shared with TRBD1. V dropped 5 bases and J dropped 2; count of bases not matched to a gene: 5. Germline V gene data show CDR1 as SGHTA and CDR2 as FQGNSA. The CDR3 loop spans 14 amino acids. The CDR3 region is CASSVSTGAYEQYF. The CDR3 bases are TGTGCCAGCAGCGTTTCGACAGGGGCCTACGAGCAGTACTTC.

The chain links TRBV7-2 to TRBJ2-7; TRBD1 matches at 10 bases. After removal of 1 base from V and 0 bases from J, the junction contained 0 bases not matched to a gene. The V gene's germline CDR1 is SGHTA and CDR2 FQGNSA. The CDR3 extends over 15 amino acids. This CDR3 reads CASSLGTGGSYEQYF. The CDR3, as DNA: TGTGCCAGCAGCTTAGGGACAGGGGGCTCCTACGAGCAGTACTTC.

V usage is TRBV7-8 and J usage is TRBJ2-7; either TRBD1 or TRBD2 may fit D (5 bases each). The V and J ends lost 6 bases and 7 bases respectively, with 22 bases between them. The V gene's germline CDR1 is SGHVS and CDR2 FQNEAQ. This CDR3 contains 15 residues. The CDR3 protein is CASRTSTVPSGEQYF. CDR3 nucleotide sequence: TGTGCCAGCAGGACGTCGACAGTTCCCTCGGGGGAGCAGTACTTC. The full variable domain, its missing parts supplied by reference TRBV7-8 and TRBJ2-7, is GAGVSQSPRYKVAKRGQDVALRCDPISGHVSLFWYQQALGQGPEFLTYFQNEAQLDKSGLPSDRFFAERPEGSVSTLKIQRTQQEDSAVYLCASRTSTVPSGEQYFGPGTRLTVT.

In its sample, this clone was seen a few times. A far larger clone differs by one base, so this is likely a read error. The identical CDR3 is also encoded by other nucleotide sequences in the sample. The rearrangement joins TRBV5-4 to TRBJ2-7, with D possibly TRBD2 on 6 matching bases. V lost 4 bases and J lost 6, with 23 bases in between. The germline V gene has CDR1 SGHNT and CDR2 YYREEE (reference sequence). CDR3 length equals 16 residues. This CDR3 reads CASSQGLSGLRAEQYF. DNA of the CDR3: TGTGCCAGCAGCCAGGGATTATCGGGACTCCGGGCCGAGCAGTACTTC.

This clone has a handful of counts. Given a far larger clone just one base away, this is likely a sequencing read error. This CDR3 is missing its conserved last phenylalanine or tryptophan, likely due to a read error. V usage is TRBV30 and J usage is TRBJ1-1; D unclear. V was shortened by 0 bases and J by 1 base, with 15 bases between the two germline ends. Germline V gene sequence: CDR1 GTSNPN, CDR2 SVGIG (reference sequence). This CDR3 region has 16 residues. CDR3 sequence: CAWSVPSPSGNTEAFL. DNA for the CDR3: TGTGCCTGGAGTGTACCGTCCCCTTCGGGGAACACTGAAGCTTTCCTT.

This chain uses TRBV5-4 with TRBJ1-1; TRBD1 agrees at 8 bases. The CDR3 has 16 residues. Per germline, CDR1 SGHNT and CDR2 YYREEE (reference sequence). With 0 bases clipped from V and 4 bases from J, the junction kept 8 bases outside the gene matches. CDR3 coding DNA: TGTGCCAGCAGCTTGGGTTCGCAGGGGGCGGGCACTGAAGCTTTCTTT. Protein product: CASSLGSQGAGTEAFF.

This clone was seen ten or more times. Other DNA sequences in this specimen translate into the identical CDR3. The chain joins TRBV30 to TRBJ1-4, with 9 positions matching TRBD1. This CDR3 is 14 amino acids long. The germline V gene has CDR1 GTSNPN and CDR2 SVGIG (reference sequence). V was pared by 8 bases and J by 6 bases, with 10 bases of the junction left unmatched. The CDR3 nucleotides are TGTGCCCGGGAGGACCGGACAGGGGATGAAAAACTGTTTTTT. Its translation is CAREDRTGDEKLFF.

This chain uses TRBV4-3 with TRBJ1-1, with D hard to call. Trimming removed 4 bases from V and 0 bases from J, with 6 bases in between. The CDR3 runs to 13 residues. CDR1 and CDR2 (germline): LGHNA, YSLEER. CDR3 loop: CASSLFLNTEAFF. For the CDR3, the DNA is TGCGCCAGCAGCCTATTCTTGAACACTGAAGCTTTCTTT.

J is TRBJ2-7 and V is TRBV30; 8 bases are shared with TRBD2. Germline V lookup: CDR1 GTSNPN, CDR2 SVGIG (reference sequence). This CDR3 region has 14 residues. Germline trimming cut 4 bases from V and 5 bases from J; bases unmatched to any gene: 10. The CDR3 here is CAWMRSSGSHEQYF. CDR3 DNA sequence: TGTGCCTGGATGAGGTCCAGCGGGAGCCACGAGCAGTACTTC.

About this clone: A far larger clone differs by one base, so this is likely a read error. This chain uses TRBV10-3 with TRBJ1-2, with 7 bases aligning to TRBD1. Losses at the gene ends were 5 bases for V and 2 bases for J; bases not matched to a gene: 2. In germline, CDR1 is ENHRY, CDR2 SYGVKD. The CDR3 loop spans 13 amino acids. The chain's CDR3 is CAISWDRNYGYTF. CDR3 sequence (DNA): TGTGCCATCAGTTGGGACAGAAACTATGGCTACACCTTC.

The chain links TRBV28 to TRBJ2-5; 8 positions agree with TRBD2. Germline trimming cut 2 bases from V and 1 base from J; bases unmatched to any gene: 9. The V gene's germline CDR1 is MDHEN and CDR2 SYDVKM. The CDR3 has 17 residues. The CDR3 reads CASSLAPWLAGQETQYF. The CDR3 DNA follows: TGTGCCAGCAGTTTAGCTCCCTGGCTAGCGGGCCAAGAGACCCAGTACTTC.

This chain connects TRBV6-1 to TRBJ1-5; D is unclear. V was shortened by 9 bases and J by 0 bases, with 9 bases between the two germline ends. Germline V gene data show CDR1 as MNHNS and CDR2 as SASEGT. The CDR3 contains 13 residues. CDR3 in amino acids: CASQQYSNQPQHF. In DNA, the CDR3 is TGTGCCAGTCAGCAGTATAGCAATCAGCCCCAGCATTTT.

This clone was recorded a few times. The chain employs TRBV6-5 and TRBJ1-1; TRBD1 matches 11 bases. Looked up from germline, CDR1 is MNHEY and CDR2 is SVGAGI. V lost 0 bases and J lost 7; bases outside the gene matches: 4. The CDR3 contains 15 residues. CDR3 nucleotides: TGTGCCAGCAGTTACTCCGGACAGGGGGCAGGTGAAGCTTTCTTT. It is translated as CASSYSGQGAGEAFF.

The chain combines TRBV27 with TRBJ1-1; 11 bases are a match to TRBD1. Unmatched junction bases numbered 2, after V lost 6 bases and J lost 2 bases. The CDR3 consists of 14 residues. CDR1 MNHEY and CDR2 SMNVEV come from the germline V gene (reference sequence). The CDR3 reads CASSRTGGNTEAFF. The CDR3, as DNA: TGTGCCAGCAGCAGGACAGGGGGCAACACTGAAGCTTTCTTT.

A word on this clone: The sample carries other DNA sequences with the same CDR3. The chain employs TRBV19 and TRBJ2-1; tentatively, D is TRBD1 (5 bases). The CDR3 spans 11 residues. The germline CDR1 and CDR2 sequences are LNHDA and SQIVND (reference sequence). Trimming took 8 bases from V and 8 from J, leaving 10 bases between them. DNA of the CDR3: TGTGCCAGTGATAGGGGATATGAGCAGTTCTTC. The encoded protein is CASDRGYEQFF.

Note on this clone: A far larger clone is one nucleotide away, so this likely arose from a read error. This sample also contains other DNA sequences that code for the same CDR3. The V and J genes are TRBV7-9 and TRBJ2-7, with 11 bases that match TRBD1. CDR3 length: 17 residues. Germline trimming cut 5 bases from V and 4 bases from J; bases unmatched to any gene: 13. Germline V gene lookup returns CDR1 SEHNR and CDR2 FQNEAQ (reference sequence). This CDR3 reads CASSPGPGTGGTYEQYF. The CDR3 DNA reads TGTGCCAGCAGCCCCGGCCCCGGGACAGGGGGTACGTACGAGCAGTACTTC.

The chain is built from TRBV28 and TRBJ1-1, with 7 bases matching TRBD1. Germline V gene data show CDR1 as MDHEN and CDR2 as SYDVKM. V was pared by 0 bases and J by 4 bases, with 5 bases of the junction left unmatched. CDR3 length: 15 residues. The CDR3 loop reads CASSLWAGGSTEAFF. The CDR3 DNA is TGTGCCAGCAGTTTATGGGCAGGGGGGAGCACTGAAGCTTTCTTT.

The V call is TRBV10-3, the J call TRBJ1-4, with 8 positions matching TRBD1. Germline trimming cut 10 bases from V and 4 bases from J; bases unmatched to any gene: 14. The length of the CDR3 is 16 residues. Germline V gene lookup returns CDR1 ENHRY and CDR2 SYGVKD. The CDR3 protein is CATRDRTSGGNEKLFF. CDR3 coding DNA: TGTGCCACCCGGGACAGGACATCCGGAGGTAATGAAAAACTGTTTTTT.

Points on this clone: A far larger clone is one nucleotide away, so this likely arose from a read error. Other DNA sequences from this sample encode an identical CDR3 as well. V is TRBV30 and J is TRBJ1-4; D remains unclear. CDR1 GTSNPN and CDR2 SVGIG come from the germline V gene (reference sequence). The CDR3 sequence is 14 residues long. The CDR3 DNA is TGTGCCTGGAGTGTACTACAGTCTAATGAAAAACTGTTTTTC. Residues: CAWSVLQSNEKLFF. The variable domain in full, with the rest retrieved from reference TRBV30 and TRBJ1-4, is SQTIHQWPATLVQPVGSPLSLECTVEGTSNPNLYWYRQAAGRGLQLLFYSVGIGQISSEVPQNLSASRPQDRQFILSSKKLLLSDSGFYLCAWSVLQSNEKLFFGSGTQLSVL.

The V gene is TRBV11-3, the J gene TRBJ2-2; no reliable D call. CDR1 and CDR2 from the germline V gene are SGHNT and YENEEA. Trimming removed 2 bases from V and 1 base from J, with 5 bases in between. The length of the CDR3 is 14 residues. For the CDR3, the DNA is TGTGCCAGCAGCTTACAGGAGAACACCGGGGAGCTGTTTTTT. Protein sequence: CASSLQENTGELFF.

Remarks on this clone: One end of the junction does not line up with germline, which may come from a read error. The V and J genes are TRBV5-1 and TRBJ2-2; D is ambiguous. The CDR3 covers 14 residues. Germline V gene lookup returns CDR1 SGHRS and CDR2 YFSETQ. CDR3 in amino acids: CASILEVNAGELFF. The CDR3 DNA follows: TGCGCCAGCATCTTGGAAGTTAACGCCGGGGAGCTGTTTTTT.

This chain joins TRBV28 and TRBJ1-2; possibly TRBD1 for D (6 bases). CDR1 and CDR2 (germline): MDHEN, SYDVKM. V dropped 5 bases and J dropped 7 bases, with 17 bases sitting between them. The CDR3 runs 14 residues. CDR3 sequence reads: CASSTPSGARGYTF. The DNA of the CDR3 is TGTGCCAGCAGTACCCCGTCGGGGGCTCGTGGCTACACCTTC.

The chain joins TRBV7-2 to TRBJ2-1; 12 nucleotides align to TRBD2. Looked up from germline, CDR1 is SGHTA and CDR2 is FQGNSA. The CDR3 is 15 amino acids. J was trimmed by 10 bases and V by 4 bases; bases with no gene match: 8. CDR3 region: CASSYLGTSGPEQFF. In DNA, the CDR3 is TGTGCCAGCAGCTACCTCGGGACTAGCGGGCCCGAGCAGTTCTTC.

The chain links TRBV30 to TRBJ2-2; 10 bases map to TRBD1. The V gene's germline CDR1 is GTSNPN and CDR2 SVGIG (reference sequence). The CDR3 spans 15 residues. V was pared by 4 bases and J by 2 bases, with 4 bases of the junction left unmatched. This CDR3 reads CAWTGDRGNTGELFF. In DNA form, the CDR3 reads TGTGCCTGGACCGGGGACAGGGGAAACACCGGGGAGCTGTTTTTT.

The gene calls are TRBV11-2 and TRBJ1-3; perhaps TRBD1 as D (5 bases). The CDR3 is 15 residues long. The germline V gene has CDR1 SGHAT and CDR2 FQNNGV. V was cut by 1 base and J by 0 bases, with 7 bases left in between. In DNA, the CDR3 is TGTGCCAGCAGCTTAGCGGGACTCTCTGGAAACACCATATATTTT. It encodes CASSLAGLSGNTIYF.

This chain joins TRBV21-1 and TRBJ1-2. TRBV21-1 is labeled a pseudogene. The CDR3 sequence is 16 residues long. The CDR3 sequence: CASIAKGGRRNYGYTF. In DNA form, the CDR3 reads TGTGCCAGCATCGCAAAGGGGGGCAGGCGAAACTATGGCTACACCTTC.